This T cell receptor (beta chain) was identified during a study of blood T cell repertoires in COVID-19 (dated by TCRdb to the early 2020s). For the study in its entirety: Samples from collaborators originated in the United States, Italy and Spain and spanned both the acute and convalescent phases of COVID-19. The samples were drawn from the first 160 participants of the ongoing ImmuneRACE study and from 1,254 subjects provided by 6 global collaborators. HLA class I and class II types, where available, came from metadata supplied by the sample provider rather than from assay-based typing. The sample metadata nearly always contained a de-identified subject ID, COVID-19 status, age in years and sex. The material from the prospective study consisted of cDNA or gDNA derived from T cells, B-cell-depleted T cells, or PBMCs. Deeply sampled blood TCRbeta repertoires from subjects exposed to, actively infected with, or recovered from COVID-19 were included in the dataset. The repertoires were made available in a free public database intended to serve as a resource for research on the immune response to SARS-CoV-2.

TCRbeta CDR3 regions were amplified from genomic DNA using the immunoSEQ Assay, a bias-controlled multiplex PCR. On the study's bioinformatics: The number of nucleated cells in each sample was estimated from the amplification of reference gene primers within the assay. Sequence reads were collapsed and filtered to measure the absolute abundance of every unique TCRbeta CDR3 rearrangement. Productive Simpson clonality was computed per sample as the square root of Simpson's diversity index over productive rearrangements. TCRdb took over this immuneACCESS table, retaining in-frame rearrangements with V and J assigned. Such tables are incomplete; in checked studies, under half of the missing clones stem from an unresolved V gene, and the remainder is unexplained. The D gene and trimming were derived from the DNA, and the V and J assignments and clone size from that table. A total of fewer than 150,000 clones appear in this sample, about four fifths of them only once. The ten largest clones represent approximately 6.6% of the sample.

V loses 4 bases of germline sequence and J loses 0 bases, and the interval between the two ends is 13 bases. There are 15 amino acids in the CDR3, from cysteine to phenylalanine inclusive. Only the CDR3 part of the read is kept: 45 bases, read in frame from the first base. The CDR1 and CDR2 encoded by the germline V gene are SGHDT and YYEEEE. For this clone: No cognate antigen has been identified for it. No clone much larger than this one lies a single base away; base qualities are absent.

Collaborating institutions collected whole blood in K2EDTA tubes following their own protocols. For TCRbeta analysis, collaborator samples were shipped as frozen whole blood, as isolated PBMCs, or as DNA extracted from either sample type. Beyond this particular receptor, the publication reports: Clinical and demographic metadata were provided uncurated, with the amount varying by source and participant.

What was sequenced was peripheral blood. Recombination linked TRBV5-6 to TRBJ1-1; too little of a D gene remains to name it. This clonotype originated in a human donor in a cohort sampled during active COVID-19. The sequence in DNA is TGTGCCAGCAGCCCACGGCGGATAATGAACACTGAAGCTTTCTTT. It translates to CASSPRRIMNTEAFF.